This section outlines one T cell receptor beta chain sequence together with its context. Its antigen remains unknown. The V end lost 5 bases, the J end lost 3 bases, and 8 bases lay between the germline ends. Germline V gene sequence: CDR1 LGHNT, CDR2 FRNRAP. The CDR3 consists of 12 residues. This sample was included in a study of OX40 agonist ivuxolimab in advanced cancers. Looking at the study overall: People who had prior anti-PD-1, anti-PD-L1 or anti-CTLA-4 therapy could take part, and around 40% had some. Two cutaneous melanoma patients and one hepatocellular carcinoma patient, three in all, had partial responses.

Study outcomes and limitations: Individuals who were partial responders at 0.1-3.0 mg/kg had clonal expansion that ranked among the lowest.

Some clones are missing from TCRdb's copy, which holds only in-frame ones; the method was immunoSEQ multiplex PCR. Of approximately 30,000 clones in the sample, just under 85% were seen once. Blood samples were obtained at baseline, cycle 4 day 1, and cycle 7 day 1. Sequenced here: CD4+ or CD8+ T cells sorted from blood, sampled in a trial of the OX40 agonist ivuxolimab. The source is an adult with an advanced solid tumor such as melanoma, head and neck, liver or kidney cancer. This rearrangement joins TRBV12-5 to TRBJ2-7, with D perhaps TRBD1 (6 bases). CDR3: CASGLDSYEQYF. Written as DNA, the CDR3 is TGTGCTAGTGGTCTGGACAGCTACGAGCAGTACTTC.